These T cell receptor beta chains were read from a single sample in a study of CD8+CD57+ T cells in acquired aplastic anemia. From the reads, TCRdb called clonotypes with MiXCR, one entry per CDR3 protein. This table has about 200,000 distinct CDR3 sequences, over 55% appearing once. Sequenced input: sorted CD4+, CD8+, or CD8+CD57+ T cells (not recorded which) from PBMCs. The source of these receptors is a human donor with aplastic anemia. Each CDR3 is given with its conserved first and last residue. Only part of the rows carry a size: once, few, many, or a class if the clone is expanded.

abundance,v_gene,j_gene,CDR3aa
once,TRBV7-2,TRBJ2-1,CASSPTGHEQFF
-,TRBV7-2,TRBJ2-7,CASSLTRRDKVSYEQYF
-,TRBV15,TRBJ2-2,CATRTGTGDTGELFF
-,TRBV7-9,TRBJ2-7,CASRSRQGIHYEQYF
-,TRBV12-3/TRBV12-4,TRBJ1-5,CASRKGDQPQHF
few,TRBV6-5,TRBJ2-7,CASSYSWASTFYEQYF
once,TRBV6-6,TRBJ2-7,CASTMGQPHSYEQYF
-,TRBV19,TRBJ2-1,CASTAGTNVNEQFF
many,TRBV9,TRBJ2-3,CASSPHTGIGADTQYF
-,TRBV2,TRBJ2-7,CATTGPTSTFYEQYF
few,TRBV18,TRBJ2-7,CASSRTYTGDACQQYF
-,TRBV5-1,TRBJ1-1,CASSLEGMNTEAFF
-,TRBV19,TRBJ2-1,CASFPSGVSSYNEQFF
few,TRBV20-1,TRBJ2-5,CSALRGETQYF
-,TRBV7-2,TRBJ1-5,CASSLAPGAGRDQPQHF
-,TRBV6-6,TRBJ2-3,CATSRGADTHYF
-,TRBV2,TRBJ2-7,CASTGTGRSYEQYF
many,TRBV6-1,TRBJ1-2,CASGEQAYGYTF
-,TRBV7-9,TRBJ2-1,CASSLMEGSEQFF
-,TRBV25-1,TRBJ2-7,CASSEWVGHNYEQYF
-,TRBV20-1,TRBJ2-7,CSVTGTSGGYWDEQYF
-,TRBV10-3,TRBJ2-7,CASSLSGQGSYEQYF
-,TRBV29-1,TRBJ1-4,CSVEEGVGLFF
few,TRBV2,TRBJ2-3,CASSDGQTHTDTQYF
-,TRBV7-8,TRBJ1-4,CASGRRATNEKLFF
-,TRBV6-2/TRBV6-3,TRBJ1-1,CASSSRGEGPTEAFF
-,TRBV29-1,TRBJ2-7,CSVGARGSYEQYF